This TCR beta chain comes out of a study of T-cell memory formation after mild COVID-19. Turning to this clonotype: Its antigen is as yet unknown.

The V gene's germline CDR1 is SGHDT and CDR2 YYEEEE. Trimming took 1 base from V and 0 from J, leaving 8 bases between them. The CDR3 is 15 residues long. 5'RACE primed from the constant segment yielded TCR alpha and TCR beta cDNA libraries bearing sample barcodes and UMIs. MiXCR, run by TCRdb on the 5' RACE reads, gives a single entry per CDR3 protein. The sample consists of around 340,000 distinct CDR3 sequences, over 10% of them appearing once. The study, taken as a whole, reports: Cross-reactive memory apparently joined, as some responding clones appeared in pre-infection memory. CD4+ contracting clones were found mainly in CM and EM, and CD8+ ones in EMRA.

The sequencing sample was made of PBMCs or a T cell subset sorted from them (not recorded which). The chain couples TRBV5-6 to TRBJ1-5; D is uncertain. This sequence was found in a man younger than 30 who had mild COVID-19 (a few samples of this study predate the infection). Cell type and time point are not known. The CDR3 DNA follows: TGTGCCAGCAGCTTGCTGACCGATAGCAATCAGCCCCAGCATTTT. It encodes CASSLLTDSNQPQHF.